This T cell receptor (beta chain) was profiled in a study of T cell changes during pregnancy in multiple sclerosis. V lost 3 bases to trimming and J lost 4 bases; unmatched junction nucleotides: 9. CDR1 is SGHAT, CDR2 FQNNGV, per germline. The CDR3 runs to 16 residues. Sequencing was performed with immunoSEQ multiplex PCR; in TCRdb, only in-frame clones are kept and a portion is missing. Of 40,000 to 45,000 clones listed, approximately 89% are singletons. V gene TRBV11-2 combines with J gene TRBJ2-5; the match to TRBD2 covers 9 bases. The source is a female donor with multiple sclerosis, enrolled in a pregnancy study. The material sequenced was CD4+ T cells from peripheral blood mononuclear cells, taken in the first trimester of pregnancy. The CDR3 region is CASSFLGGRARETQYF. In DNA, the CDR3 is TGTGCCAGCAGCTTTCTCGGCGGGAGGGCCCGAGAGACCCAGTACTTC.